This T cell receptor beta chain derives from a study of shared clonotypes between healthy human individuals. CD4+ cells yielded CD45RA+ naive and CD45RA-negative memory subsets. The trim removed 0 bases at V and 2 bases at J, leaving 11 bases unmatched. CDR3 length equals 18 residues. Looked up from germline, CDR1 is SGHRS and CDR2 is YFSETQ. This table comes from immunoSEQ multiplex PCR, and its TCRdb copy is limited to in-frame clones, with some not included. The sample has about 1.5 million clones; roughly 96% are singletons. The TCR was taken from a man aged 25-45 years in good health. This rearrangement joins TRBV5-1 to TRBJ2-3; 8 nucleotides align to TRBD1. Sequenced material: naive CD4+ T cells sorted from blood. Subset noted: CD45RA+ positively selected. The CDR3 coding sequence is TGCGCCAGCAGCTTGGTGGGCCCCCCGACAGGGGACACAGATACGCAGTATTTT. Amino acids: CASSLVGPPTGDTDTQYF.